The rows below give T cell receptor beta chains drawn from one sample of a study of T-cell reconstitution after alpha-beta-depleted transplantation in children. Each CDR3 protein is one row after TCRdb ran MiXCR on the PCR reads. This table holds 490,000 or so distinct CDR3 sequences, around 12% found once. Sequencing used PBMCs from the stem cell graft donor, obtained from the stem cell graft. The receptors come from a human donor who donated a stem cell graft to a child with combined immunodeficiency. Both conserved end residues are part of each CDR3. D genes are given only for firm matches. Some rows have no size entry. The others give once, few or many, or a class for an expanded clone.

>-|few|TRBJ2-2|TRBV6-2/TRBV6-3
CASDYGGVRNTGELFF
TGTGCCAGCGATTACGGGGGCGTAAGGAACACCGGGGAGCTGTTTTTT
>-|many|TRBJ1-3|TRBV7-9
CASSGSGNTIYF
TGTGCCAGCTCAGGCTCTGGAAACACCATATATTTT
>TRBD2|many|TRBJ2-1|TRBV20-1
CSARDRTSEGYGEQFF
TGCAGTGCTAGAGATCGCACTAGCGAGGGATATGGTGAGCAGTTCTTC
>-|-|TRBJ1-5|TRBV2
CASSEMRANQPQHF
TGTGCCAGCAGTGAAATGCGTGCCAATCAGCCCCAGCATTTT
>TRBD2|few|TRBJ2-3|TRBV6-2/TRBV6-3
CASTTVGLAVLETDTQYF
TGTGCCAGCACCACAGTGGGACTAGCGGTGTTAGAGACAGATACGCAGTATTTT
>-|few|TRBJ2-5|TRBV21-1
CASSVGTRGRETQYF
TGTGCCAGCAGCGTCGGGACGAGGGGTCGAGAGACCCAGTACTTC
>-|once|TRBJ2-1|TRBV29-1
CSVKPRELNEQFF
TGCAGCGTGAAGCCCCGGGAGCTTAATGAGCAGTTCTTC
>-|few|TRBJ2-1|TRBV5-5
CASSSLLSSYNEQFF
TGTGCCAGCAGCTCGTTACTAAGCTCCTACAATGAGCAGTTCTTC
>-|many|TRBJ2-1|TRBV20-1
CSAREKSIYNEQFF
TGCAGTGCTAGAGAGAAGTCTATCTACAATGAGCAGTTCTTC
>TRBD1|-|TRBJ2-5|TRBV20-1
CSATRTGGETQYF
TGCAGTGCCACGAGGACAGGGGGAGAGACCCAGTACTTC
>TRBD1|many|TRBJ2-7|TRBV2
CASSGDRSSYEQYF
TGTGCCAGCAGTGGGGACAGGAGCTCCTACGAGCAGTACTTC
>TRBD2|many|TRBJ2-1|TRBV9
CASSPGVPAGVHNEQFF
TGTGCCAGCAGCCCCGGGGTACCAGCGGGAGTCCACAATGAGCAGTTCTTC
>-|-|TRBJ1-5|TRBV24-1
CATSEGDKGMSQPQHF
TGTGCCACCAGTGAGGGGGACAAAGGTATGAGTCAGCCCCAGCATTTT
>-|few|TRBJ2-3|TRBV6-1
CASSKGFSTDTQYF
TGTGCCAGCAGTAAGGGATTTAGCACAGATACGCAGTATTTT
>-|many|TRBJ2-2|TRBV12-3/TRBV12-4
CASSFDRDQNTGELFF
TGTGCCAGCAGTTTTGACCGGGACCAGAACACCGGGGAGCTGTTTTTT
>-|few|TRBJ2-1|TRBV7-9
CASSSPGTTWNEQFF
TGTGCCAGCAGCTCTCCCGGGACCACGTGGAATGAGCAGTTCTTC
>-|many|TRBJ2-4|TRBV12-3/TRBV12-4
CASSSSGSRDIQYF
TGTGCCAGCAGTTCCTCAGGGTCTCGAGACATTCAGTACTTC
>-|-|TRBJ2-7|TRBV29-1
CSVKTGSSYEQYF
TGCAGCGTAAAGACAGGCAGCTCCTACGAGCAGTACTTC
>TRBD2|many|TRBJ2-3|TRBV6-1
CASSTAGDPTDTQYF
TGTGCCAGCAGTACGGCGGGGGACCCCACAGATACGCAGTATTTT
>-|few|TRBJ1-2|TRBV30
CAWQGYGYTF
TGTGCCTGGCAGGGGTATGGCTACACCTTC